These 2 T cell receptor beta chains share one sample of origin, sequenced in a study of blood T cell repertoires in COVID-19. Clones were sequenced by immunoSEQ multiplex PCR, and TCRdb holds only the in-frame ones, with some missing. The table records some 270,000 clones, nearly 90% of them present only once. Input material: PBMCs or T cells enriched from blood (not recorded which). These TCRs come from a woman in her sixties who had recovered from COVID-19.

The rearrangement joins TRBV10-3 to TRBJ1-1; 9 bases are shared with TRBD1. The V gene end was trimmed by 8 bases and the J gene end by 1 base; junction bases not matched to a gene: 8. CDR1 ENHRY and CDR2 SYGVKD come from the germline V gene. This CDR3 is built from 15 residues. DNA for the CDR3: TGTGCCATCCGGACAGGGGAGGTTCAGAACACTGAAGCTTTCTTT. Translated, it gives CAIRTGEVQNTEAFF.

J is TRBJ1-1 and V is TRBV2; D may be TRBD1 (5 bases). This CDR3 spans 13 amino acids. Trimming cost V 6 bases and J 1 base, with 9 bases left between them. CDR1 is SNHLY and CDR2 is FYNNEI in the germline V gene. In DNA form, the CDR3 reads TGTGCCAGCAGGATGGACAAGAACACTGAAGCTTTCTTT. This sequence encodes CASRMDKNTEAFF.